These 4 T cell receptor beta chains were sequenced from one sample in a study of OX40 agonist ivuxolimab in advanced cancers. Receptor amplification or capture employed the immunoSEQ multiplex PCR assay. Held by TCRdb, this immuneACCESS table contains in-frame sequences only and omits some clones. Under half of the omission traces to an unresolved V gene where checked; the cause of the rest is unknown. The sample table lists roughly 100,000 clones, about 86% of them with a count of one. Roughly 1.5% of the sample lies in the top ten. Sequenced material: CD4+ or CD8+ T cells sorted from blood, taken in a trial of the OX40 agonist ivuxolimab. The receptors originated from an adult with an advanced solid tumor such as melanoma, head and neck, liver or kidney cancer.

The chain couples TRBV12-5 to TRBJ2-1; tentative D call: TRBD2 (5 bases). Trimming left V 2 bases short and J 6 bases short, with 11 bases between. The germline V gene has CDR1 LGHNT and CDR2 FRNRAP. This CDR3 has 14 residues. CDR3 loop: CASGLWTQRNEQFF. In DNA, the CDR3 is TGTGCTAGTGGTTTGTGGACTCAACGCAATGAGCAGTTCTTC.

This clone was detected once. The V gene is TRBV4-1, the J gene TRBJ2-3; 8 nucleotides line up with TRBD1. This CDR3 spans 15 amino acids. V gave up 3 bases and J gave up 0 bases; unmatched junction bases: 2. Per the germline V gene, CDR1 is MGHRA and CDR2 is YSYEKL. The CDR3 spells CASSQDRVSTDTQYF. The CDR3 DNA reads as TGCGCCAGCAGCCAGGACAGGGTTAGCACAGATACGCAGTATTTT.

The chain has TRBV20-1 and TRBJ2-3, with unresolved D. The CDR3 runs 11 residues. Germline loops: CDR1 DFQATT, CDR2 SNEGSKA (reference sequence). V lost 2 bases to trimming and J lost 7 bases, with 7 bases between them. CDR3 bases: TGCAGTGCTAGATGGGGAAATACGCAGTATTTT. It codes for CSARWGNTQYF.

This clone has just one count. This chain joins TRBV7-3 and TRBJ2-2; TRBD1 matches 7 bases. Germline CDR1 SGHTA, CDR2 FQGTGA. This CDR3 has 15 residues. V gave up 6 bases and J gave up 5 bases; unmatched junction bases: 9. CDR3 residues: CASSRDRVGTGELFF. The CDR3 nucleotides read TGTGCCAGCAGTCGAGACAGGGTTGGAACCGGGGAGCTGTTTTTT.